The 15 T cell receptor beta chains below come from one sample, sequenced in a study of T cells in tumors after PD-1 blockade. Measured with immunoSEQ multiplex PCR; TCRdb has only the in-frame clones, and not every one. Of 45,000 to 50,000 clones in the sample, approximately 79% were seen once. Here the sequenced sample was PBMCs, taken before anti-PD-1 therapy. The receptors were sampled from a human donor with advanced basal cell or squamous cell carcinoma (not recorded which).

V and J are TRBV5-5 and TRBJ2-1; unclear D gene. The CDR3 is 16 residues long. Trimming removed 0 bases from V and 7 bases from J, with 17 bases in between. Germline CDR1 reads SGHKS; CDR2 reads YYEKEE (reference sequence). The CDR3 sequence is CASSLGVGVARNEQFF. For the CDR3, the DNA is TGTGCCAGCAGCTTGGGGGTAGGAGTAGCAAGAAATGAGCAGTTCTTC.

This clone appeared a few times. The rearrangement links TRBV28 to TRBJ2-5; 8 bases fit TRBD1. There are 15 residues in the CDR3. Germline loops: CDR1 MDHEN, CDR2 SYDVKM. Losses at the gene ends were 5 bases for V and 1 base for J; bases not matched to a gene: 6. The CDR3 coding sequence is TGTGCCAGCAGTGTACCGGGACAGGTCCAAGAGACCCAGTACTTC. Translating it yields CASSVPGQVQETQYF.

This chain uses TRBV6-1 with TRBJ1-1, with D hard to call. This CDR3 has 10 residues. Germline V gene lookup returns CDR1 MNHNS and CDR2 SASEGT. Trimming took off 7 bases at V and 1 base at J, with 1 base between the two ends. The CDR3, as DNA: TGTGCCAGCAAGAACACTGAAGCTTTCTTT. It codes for CASKNTEAFF.

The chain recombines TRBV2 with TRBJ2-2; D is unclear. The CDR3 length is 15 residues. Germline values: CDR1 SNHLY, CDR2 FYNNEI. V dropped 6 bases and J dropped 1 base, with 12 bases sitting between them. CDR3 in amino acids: CASRLRDQNTGELFF. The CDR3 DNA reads TGTGCCAGCAGACTAAGGGATCAGAACACCGGGGAGCTGTTTTTT.

In nucleotides, the CDR3 is TGTGCCAGCAGTTACGGGGACAGGGCGTTCGACGAGCAGTACTTC. This codes for CASSYGDRAFDEQYF. The chain is built from TRBV6-5 and TRBJ2-7; 9 bases match TRBD1. This CDR3 is built from 15 residues. CDR1 and CDR2 from the germline V gene are MNHEY and SVGAGI. V was pared by 2 bases and J by 5 bases, with 7 bases of the junction left unmatched.

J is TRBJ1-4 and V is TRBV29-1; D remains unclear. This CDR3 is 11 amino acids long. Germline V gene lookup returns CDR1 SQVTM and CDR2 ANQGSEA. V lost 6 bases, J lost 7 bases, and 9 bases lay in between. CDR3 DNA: TGCAGCGTGGGCACCTTTGAAAAACTGTTTTTT. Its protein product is CSVGTFEKLFF.

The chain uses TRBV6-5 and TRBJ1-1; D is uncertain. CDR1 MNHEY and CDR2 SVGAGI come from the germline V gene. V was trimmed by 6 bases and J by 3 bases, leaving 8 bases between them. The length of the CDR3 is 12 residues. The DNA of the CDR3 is TGTGCCAGCAGGACCCGTGACACTGAAGCTTTCTTT. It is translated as CASRTRDTEAFF.

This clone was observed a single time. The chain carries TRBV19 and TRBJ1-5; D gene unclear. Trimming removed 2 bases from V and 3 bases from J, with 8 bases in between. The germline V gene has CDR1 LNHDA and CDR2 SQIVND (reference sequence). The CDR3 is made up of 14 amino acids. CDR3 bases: TGTGCCAGTAGTATACTCGACAACAATCAGCCCCAGCATTTT. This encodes CASSILDNNQPQHF.

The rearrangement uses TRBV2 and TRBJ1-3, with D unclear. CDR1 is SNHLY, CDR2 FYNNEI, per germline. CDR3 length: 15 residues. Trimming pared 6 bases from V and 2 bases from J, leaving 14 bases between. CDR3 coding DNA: TGTGCCAGCAGCGCCTTTTTAGCAACTGGAAACACCATATATTTT. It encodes CASSAFLATGNTIYF.

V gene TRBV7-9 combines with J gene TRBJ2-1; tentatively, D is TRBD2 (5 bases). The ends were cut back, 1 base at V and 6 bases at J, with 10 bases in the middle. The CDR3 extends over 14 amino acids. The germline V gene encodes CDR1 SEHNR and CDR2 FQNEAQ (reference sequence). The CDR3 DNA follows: TGTGCCAGCAGCTTAGACGCTAGCTCCAATGAGCAGTTCTTC. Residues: CASSLDASSNEQFF.

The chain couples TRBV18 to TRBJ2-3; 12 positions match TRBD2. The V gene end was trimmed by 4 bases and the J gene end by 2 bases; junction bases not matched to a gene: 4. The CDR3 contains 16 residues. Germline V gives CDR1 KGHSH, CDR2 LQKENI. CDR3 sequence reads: CASSQLAGGPTDTQYF. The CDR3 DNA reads TGTGCCAGCTCACAACTAGCGGGAGGACCCACAGATACGCAGTATTTT. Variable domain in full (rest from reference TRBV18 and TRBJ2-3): NAGVMQNPRHLVRRRGQEARLRCSPMKGHSHVYWYRQLPEEGLKFMVYLQKENIIDESGMPKERFSAEFPKEGPSILRIQQVVRGDSAAYFCASSQLAGGPTDTQYFGPGTRLTVL.

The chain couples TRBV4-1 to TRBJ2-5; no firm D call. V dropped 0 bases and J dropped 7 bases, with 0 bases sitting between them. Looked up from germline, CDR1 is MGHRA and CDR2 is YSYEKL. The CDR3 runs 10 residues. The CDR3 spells CASSQETQYF. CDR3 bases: TGCGCCAGCAGCCAAGAGACCCAGTACTTC.

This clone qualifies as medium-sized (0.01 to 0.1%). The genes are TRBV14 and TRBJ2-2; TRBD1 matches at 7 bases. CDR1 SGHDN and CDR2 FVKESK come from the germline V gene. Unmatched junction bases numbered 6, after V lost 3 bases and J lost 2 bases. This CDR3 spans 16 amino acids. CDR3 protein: CASSQRQGINTGELFF. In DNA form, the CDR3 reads TGTGCCAGCAGCCAGAGACAGGGCATCAACACCGGGGAGCTGTTTTTT.

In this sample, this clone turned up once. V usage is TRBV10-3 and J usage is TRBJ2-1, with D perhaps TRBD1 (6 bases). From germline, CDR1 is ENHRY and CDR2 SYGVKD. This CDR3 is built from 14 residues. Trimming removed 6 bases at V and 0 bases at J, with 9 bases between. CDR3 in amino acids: CAISQGGSYNEQFF. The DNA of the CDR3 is TGTGCCATCAGCCAAGGGGGCTCCTACAATGAGCAGTTCTTC.

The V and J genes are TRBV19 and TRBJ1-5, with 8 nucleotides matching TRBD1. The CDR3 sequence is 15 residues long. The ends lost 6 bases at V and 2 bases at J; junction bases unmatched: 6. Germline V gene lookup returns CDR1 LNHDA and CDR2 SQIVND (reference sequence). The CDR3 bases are TGTGCCAGTAGCTACAGGGGGTCGGGCAATCAGCCCCAGCATTTT. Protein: CASSYRGSGNQPQHF.